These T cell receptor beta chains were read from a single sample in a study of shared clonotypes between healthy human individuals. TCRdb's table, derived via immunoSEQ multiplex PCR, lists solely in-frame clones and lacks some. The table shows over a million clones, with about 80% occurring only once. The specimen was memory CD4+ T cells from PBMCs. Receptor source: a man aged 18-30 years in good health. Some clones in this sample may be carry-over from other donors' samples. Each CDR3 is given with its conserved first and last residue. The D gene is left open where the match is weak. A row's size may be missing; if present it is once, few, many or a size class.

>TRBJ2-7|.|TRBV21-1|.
TGTGCCAGCAGGACCGGGGGCTGCGGCGAGCAGTACTTC
CASRTGGCGEQYF
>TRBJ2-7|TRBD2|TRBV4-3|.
TGCGCCAGCAGCCAAGATTGGGTAGCGGGCGGTCTTTCCTACGAGCAGTACTTC
CASSQDWVAGGLSYEQYF
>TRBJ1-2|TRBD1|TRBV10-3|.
TGTGCCATCAGTGAGTCTTCTCTGGGACAGGGTAATTATGGCTACACCTTC
CAISESSLGQGNYGYTF
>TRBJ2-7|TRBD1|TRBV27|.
TGTGCCAGCAGCCCCCACGGGACAGACTACGAGCAGTACTTC
CASSPHGTDYEQYF
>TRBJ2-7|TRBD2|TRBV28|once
TGTGCCAGCAGTCCTATTGGGACTAGCGGGAGAGGCGAGCAGTACTTC
CASSPIGTSGRGEQYF
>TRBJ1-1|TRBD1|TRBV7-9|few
TGTGCCAGCAGCCGGGGACAGGGTTCCACTGAAGCTTTCTTT
CASSRGQGSTEAFF
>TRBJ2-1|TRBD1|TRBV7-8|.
TGTGCCAGCAGCCCCCCTTGGGACAGGGTGGAAAATGAGCAGTTCTTC
CASSPPWDRVENEQFF
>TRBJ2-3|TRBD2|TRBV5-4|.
TGTGCCAGCAGCATAGGGGCTAGCGGGAGAGAGGATACGCAGTATTTT
CASSIGASGREDTQYF
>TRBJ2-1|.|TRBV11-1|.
TGTGCCAGCAGCCACAGGGTTGATGAGCAGTTCTTC
CASSHRVDEQFF
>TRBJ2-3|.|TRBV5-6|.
TGTGCCAGCAGTCGGGGGAGATATAGGGGTAGGGGCACAGATACGCAGTATTTT
CASSRGRYRGRGTDTQYF